The rows below give T cell receptor beta chains drawn from one sample of a study of tumor and adjacent non-tumor tissue in lung cancer. MiXCR, applied by TCRdb to the multiplex PCR reads, yields one record per CDR3 protein. Of 75,000 to 80,000 distinct CDR3 sequences in the sample, 80% to 85% are singletons; the top ten hold 13%. The material sequenced was lung tumor tissue. The receptors stem from a woman between 50 and 59 years old with non-small cell lung cancer. Both conserved end residues are part of each CDR3. A D gene is named only where the DNA matches it firmly. Clone size, where shown, is once, few, many, or a class for clones that have expanded.

j_call | clone_size | d_call | v_call | cdr3_aa | cdr3_nt
TRBJ2-3 | . | . | TRBV29-1 | CSVETNTDTQYF | TGCAGCGTTGAGACTAATACAGATACGCAGTATTTT
TRBJ1-1 | . | TRBD1 | TRBV4-2 | CDSNRGQGDTEAFF | TGTGACAGCAATCGCGGACAGGGAGACACTGAAGCTTTCTTT
TRBJ2-5 | . | . | TRBV24-1 | CATSFGARETQYF | TGTGCGACCAGCTTTGGGGCGCGAGAGACCCAGTACTTC
TRBJ2-5 | once | . | TRBV11-2 | CASSFSTGYQETQYF | TGTGCCAGCAGCTTTAGCACAGGATACCAAGAGACCCAATACTTC
TRBJ2-5 | . | . | TRBV29-1 | CSTHGRGPYELYF | TGCAGCACCCATGGCAGGGGTCCCTACGAGCTGTACTTC
TRBJ2-3 | . | . | TRBV5-5 | CDSSLVAITDTQYF | TGTGACAGCAGTTTGGTTGCGATCACAGATACGCAGTATTTT
TRBJ2-7 | . | . | TRBV20-1 | CSAREVGEVYKQYF | TGCAGTGCTAGAGAGGTAGGGGAGGTTTACAAGCAGTACTTC
TRBJ2-3 | . | . | TRBV3-2 | CASSPDGEREDTDTQYF | TGTGCCAGCAGCCCCGACGGGGAGCGGGAGGACACAGATACGCAGTATTTT
TRBJ1-1 | few | TRBD1 | TRBV28 | CASRLDRVAEAFF | TGTGCCAGCAGATTGGACAGGGTGGCTGAAGCTTTCTTT
TRBJ2-7 | . | . | TRBV20-1 | CSARFRDPKSYEQYF | TGCAGTGCTAGATTCCGGGACCCCAAATCCTACGAGCAGTATTTC
TRBJ1-3 | . | . | TRBV29-1 | CSVISGNAIYF | TGCAGTGTTATCTCTGGAAACGCCATATATTTT
TRBJ1-6 | . | . | TRBV6-1 | CGSSPPGQHNSPLHF | TGTGGCAGCAGTCCCCCTGGACAGCATAATTCACCCCTCCACTTT
TRBJ2-7 | . | TRBD1 | TRBV6-1 | CAHSDVGQGVGKQYF | TGTGCCCACAGTGATGTAGGACAGGGAGTGGGCAAGCAGTACTTC
TRBJ2-3 | once | TRBD2 | TRBV6-1 | CVSRPLSGNPDMQYF | TGTGTCAGCAGACCCCTTAGCGGGAATCCAGATATGCAGTATTTT
TRBJ2-1 | . | . | TRBV6-6 | CASSSPSETSTNEQFF | TGTGCCAGCAGTTCGCCCTCCGAGACTAGTACGAATGAGCAGTTCTTC
TRBJ2-2 | . | . | TRBV4-3 | CASSPRRNSGELFF | TGCGCTAGCAGCCCTCGGAGAAACAGCGGGGAGCTGTTTTTT